The clone carrying this T cell receptor (beta chain) was counted a few times. As yet, its antigen is unknown. The record originates from a study of spatial heterogeneity in lung cancer. About the study: Raw-read counts averaged over ten per unique TCR and UMI combination.

TCRdb processed the 5' RACE reads anew with MiXCR; each CDR3 protein has one entry. The data contain more than 75,000 distinct CDR3 sequences, 10% to 15% of them singletons. The sample's time point: sample taken at primary tumor resection. The authors sequenced whole RNA from tumor, nontumor lung or frozen PBMC without sorting. There were 65 or so donors, all of them untreated patients with early-stage non-small cell lung cancer. The germline gives CDR1 MNHNS, CDR2 SASEGT. The CDR3 loop spans 15 amino acids. Trimming took off 8 bases at V and 1 base at J, with 18 bases between the two ends. Study-wide points: Tumor TCRs that were ubiquitous and expanded showed up in blood more at resection than follow-up.

This material consisted of PBMCs, taken at surgery. This TCR derives from a male donor with early-stage non-small cell lung cancer. The V and J genes are TRBV6-1 and TRBJ2-7; D is possibly TRBD1 or TRBD2 (5 bases each). The CDR3 DNA reads TGTGCCAGCGCCCGGGACGTAGGGCTGTCCTACGAGCAGTACTTC. It is translated as CASARDVGLSYEQYF.